This T cell receptor (beta chain) was documented in a study of blood T cell repertoires in COVID-19. Overall study: The United States, Italy and Spain provided the acute and convalescent COVID-19 samples.

Germline CDR1 SQVTM, CDR2 ANQGSEA. The CDR3 runs to 14 residues. V gave up 6 bases and J gave up 5 bases, with 16 bases separating them. Per the original methods: Estimation of nucleated cell counts relied on the amplification of reference gene primers. Sequencing used immunoSEQ multiplex PCR; TCRdb keeps in-frame clones, though not all of them. V and J calls and clone size are given by that table; D and trimming were obtained from the DNA. The sample lists about 75,000 clones, 88% occurring once. V usage is TRBV29-1 and J usage is TRBJ2-2, with a possible D match to TRBD1 (6 bases). The sequencing input was peripheral blood. This TCR was sampled from a human donor in a cohort sampled during active COVID-19. The CDR3 nucleotides are TGCAGCGTCTCCCCCGACAGGAGGACCGGGGAGCTGTTTTTT. It is translated as CSVSPDRRTGELFF.